These T cell receptor beta chains were read from a single sample in a study of blood T cell repertoires in COVID-19. Sequencing used immunoSEQ multiplex PCR; TCRdb keeps in-frame clones, though not all of them. The sample records fewer than 500,000 clones, around nine tenths being singletons. The sequenced sample consisted of PBMCs or T cells enriched from blood (not recorded which). The receptors here all came from a woman under 40 with acute COVID-19. Both conserved end residues are part of each CDR3. Each record gives: V gene, J gene, D gene, clone size, CDR3 protein, CDR3 DNA. A D gene is named only where the DNA matches it firmly. Size values are once, few and many counts, or a class for expanded clones, and some rows have none.

V: TRBV7-6; J: TRBJ1-6; D: -; size: -; CDR3: CASSSEIQGNSPLHF; DNA: TGTGCCAGCAGCAGCGAGATCCAGGGGAATTCACCCCTCCACTTT
V: TRBV18; J: TRBJ2-1; D: TRBD1; size: -; CDR3: CASSHDRDYNEQFF; DNA: TGTGCCAGCTCACACGACAGGGACTACAATGAGCAGTTCTTC
V: TRBV4-3; J: TRBJ2-7; D: TRBD1; size: -; CDR3: CASSADRAYEQYF; DNA: TGCGCCAGCAGCGCGGACAGGGCCTACGAGCAGTACTTC
V: TRBV6-5; J: TRBJ1-6; D: TRBD1; size: -; CDR3: CASREDRPYNSPLHF; DNA: TGTGCCAGCAGGGAGGACAGGCCCTATAATTCACCCCTCCACTTT
V: TRBV4-2; J: TRBJ1-2; D: TRBD1; size: once; CDR3: CASTTRTGGAYGYTF; DNA: TGTGCCAGCACCACTCGGACAGGGGGCGCCTATGGCTACACCTTC
V: TRBV7-2; J: TRBJ2-3; D: -; size: -; CDR3: CASSSGLGTDTQYF; DNA: TGTGCCAGCAGCTCCGGACTGGGCACAGATACGCAGTATTTT
V: TRBV6-1; J: TRBJ2-2; D: TRBD1; size: -; CDR3: CASTERGGVDTGELFF; DNA: TGTGCCAGCACTGAACGAGGGGGCGTTGACACCGGGGAGCTGTTTTTT
V: TRBV19; J: TRBJ1-2; D: -; size: -; CDR3: CASSTTTGHYGYTF; DNA: TGTGCCAGTAGCACCACCACAGGGCACTATGGCTACACCTTC
V: TRBV6-5; J: TRBJ2-7; D: TRBD2; size: -; CDR3: CASRQGGRVEQYF; DNA: TGTGCCAGCAGACAGGGCGGGAGGGTCGAGCAGTACTTC
V: TRBV12-3/TRBV12-4; J: TRBJ1-4; D: TRBD1; size: -; CDR3: CASSKGQGRQLFF; DNA: TGTGCCAGCAGTAAGGGACAGGGTAGGCAACTGTTTTTT